The rows below give T cell receptor beta chains drawn from one sample of a study of blood T cells in healthy people across ages. MiXCR, applied by TCRdb to the 5' RACE reads, yields one record per CDR3 protein. The sample yields roughly 700,000 distinct CDR3 sequences, roughly 25% seen once. The data were also submitted as part of a second study, on T cells of mothers and their children.

The sample comprised blood. The receptors were sampled from a boy younger than 18 in good health. The CDR3 runs from the conserved cysteine through the conserved F or W. The D gene is left open where the match is weak. Some rows mark clone size as missing; the rest say once, few, many or name a class of expanded clone.

CDR3 length	V gene	clone size	D gene	J gene	CDR3 DNA	CDR3 protein
15	TRBV5-5	.	.	TRBJ1-2	TGTGCCAGCAGCTTGGTAGAGGGAAGGGTGTCGAGGTACACCTTC	CASSLVEGRVSRYTF
14	TRBV29-1	.	TRBD1	TRBJ1-1	TGCAGCGTTGGCAGGGGGCGATGGAACACTGAAGCTTTCTTT	CSVGRGRWNTEAFF
11	TRBV29-1	.	TRBD1	TRBJ2-5	TGCGGAACCGACAGGGAAGAGACCCAGTACTTC	CGTDREETQYF
13	TRBV10-3	.	.	TRBJ1-2	TGTGCCATCAGCTCCCAAGGGGAAACTGGCTACACCTTC	CAISSQGETGYTF
15	TRBV9	.	TRBD2	TRBJ2-3	TGTGCCAGCAGCGTAGTCGACCTAGCGGGGAATACGCAGTATTTT	CASSVVDLAGNTQYF
14	TRBV29-1	.	.	TRBJ2-1	TGCAGCGGCCTTTTGCATGGTGGTCGGAATGAGCAGTTCTTC	CSGLLHGGRNEQFF
12	TRBV7-2	.	.	TRBJ1-2	TGTGCCAGCAGCTTTTCAGGGGAAGGCTACACCTTC	CASSFSGEGYTF
16	TRBV27	.	TRBD1	TRBJ1-5	TGTGCCAGCAGTTTATACGGACAGGCCCTCAATCAGCCCCAGCATTTT	CASSLYGQALNQPQHF
12	TRBV29-1	few	.	TRBJ2-3	TGCAGCGTTGCGGCAGACACAGATACGCAGTATTTT	CSVAADTDTQYF
15	TRBV5-6	once	.	TRBJ2-3	TGTGCCAGCAGCCTGAGAAGGGCGTTCACAGATACGCAGTATTTT	CASSLRRAFTDTQYF
20	TRBV20-1	.	TRBD2	TRBJ2-5	TGCAGTGCTAGTATCCCAATCACTAGCGAGAGGCGCATGGTGGTGGAGACCCAGTACTTC	CSASIPITSERRMVVETQYF
16	TRBV11-2	few	.	TRBJ1-4	TGTGCCAGCAGCCTCCCCCGGGGAGGGAGGGATGGAAAACTGTTTTTT	CASSLPRGGRDGKLFF
20	TRBV28	once	TRBD2	TRBJ2-3	TGTGCCAGCAGTTCCTTGAGGACTTCTCGAGCGGGACGATCTCGGGATACGCAGTATTTT	CASSSLRTSRAGRSRDTQYF
12	TRBV29-1	.	.	TRBJ1-2	TGCAGCGTTGAACATAGAAACTATGGCTACACCTTC	CSVEHRNYGYTF
12	TRBV19	few	.	TRBJ1-1	TGTGCCAGTAGTATTGGACAGCTTGAAGCTTTCTTT	CASSIGQLEAFF
16	TRBV4-3	few	.	TRBJ2-5	TGCGCCAGCAGCCAAGTCCCTGGCCGGGATTGGGAGACCCAGTACTTC	CASSQVPGRDWETQYF
11	TRBV15	.	.	TRBJ2-3	TGTGCCACTAGCGCAGAGGATACGCAGTATTTT	CATSAEDTQYF
12	TRBV20-1	.	.	TRBJ2-7	TGCAGTGCTAGCCGGGACCCACATGGTCAGTACTTC	CSASRDPHGQYF
10	TRBV7-9	.	.	TRBJ1-2	TGTGCCAGCAGCCCGGGCCAGGATCCCTTC	CASSPGQDPF
13	TRBV28	.	.	TRBJ2-7	TGTGCCAGCAGTTTGCCTAGTCGCGGCGAGCAGTACTTC	CASSLPSRGEQYF
13	TRBV12-5	few	.	TRBJ1-1	TGTGCTAGTGGTTGGGACCTGAACACTGAAGCTTTCTTT	CASGWDLNTEAFF
13	TRBV29-1	.	TRBD1	TRBJ2-5	TGCAGCATCCAGGGAACAGGGGGAGAGACCCAGTACTTC	CSIQGTGGETQYF
14	TRBV6-1	few	TRBD1	TRBJ2-7	TGTGCCAGCAGTAAGACAGGGGCCCTTCACGAGCAGTACTTC	CASSKTGALHEQYF
15	TRBV12-5	.	TRBD1	TRBJ2-7	TGTGCTAGTGGTCAGCCGCGGACAGGGGGTTTCGAGCAGTACTTC	CASGQPRTGGFEQYF
14	TRBV12-3/TRBV12-4	few	.	TRBJ1-1	TGTGCCAGTTCAGAGGGTCCGATGAACACTGAAGCTTTCTTT	CASSEGPMNTEAFF
16	TRBV6-1	few	TRBD2	TRBJ2-2	TGTGCCAGCAGGGTAGCGGGGTCTGCGTACACCGGGGAGCTGTTTTTT	CASRVAGSAYTGELFF
12	TRBV5-1	few	TRBD1	TRBJ1-2	TGCGCCGGCAGCATCGGACAGGGAAGCTACACCTTC	CAGSIGQGSYTF
16	TRBV4-2	.	TRBD2	TRBJ2-1	TGTGCCAGCAGCCAAGAGTCAGCGGGGGTCTACAATGAGCAGTTCTTC	CASSQESAGVYNEQFF
13	TRBV6-2/TRBV6-3	.	.	TRBJ2-5	TGTGCCAGCAGTCCTTCCGGGTGGGAGACCCAGTACTTC	CASSPSGWETQYF
14	TRBV6-5	.	TRBD2	TRBJ2-4	TGTGCCAGCAGTAAAGATAGCGGGAGAAACATTCAGTACTTC	CASSKDSGRNIQYF
13	TRBV29-1	few	.	TRBJ2-1	TGCAGCGTTGGTCTTGTGCTCAACAATGAGCAGTTCTTC	CSVGLVLNNEQFF
13	TRBV12-3/TRBV12-4	.	.	TRBJ2-2	TGTGCCAGCAGTTTAAGGGGGGGCGGGGAGCTGTTTTTT	CASSLRGGGELFF
13	TRBV10-3	few	.	TRBJ2-1	TGTGCCATCACTGGCAGAACCTACAATGAGCAGTTCTTC	CAITGRTYNEQFF
14	TRBV7-3	.	TRBD1	TRBJ2-1	TGTGCCAGCAGCTATGGGGCAGGGGGTAGGGAGCAGTTCTTC	CASSYGAGGREQFF
13	TRBV7-9	.	.	TRBJ2-5	TGTGCCAGCAGCAGGATCCGTGGAGAGACCCAGTACTTC	CASSRIRGETQYF
15	TRBV21-1	few	.	TRBJ1-2	TGTGCCAGCAGCAGCGCTGGGGACAGCACCTATGGCTACACCTTC	CASSSAGDSTYGYTF
18	TRBV2	.	.	TRBJ2-6	TGTGCCAGCAGTAAAAAGGGAACTTCCTTCTCTGGGGCCAACGTCCTGGCTTTC	CASSKKGTSFSGANVLAF
17	TRBV7-8	few	.	TRBJ1-1	TGTGCCAGCAGCCTGTTATTTATGTCACGGGGGGACACTGAAGCTTTCTTT	CASSLLFMSRGDTEAFF
16	TRBV5-6	.	TRBD1	TRBJ2-5	TGTGCCAGCAGCTCGCGACAGGGGGCCCCAATGGAGACCCAGTACTTC	CASSSRQGAPMETQYF
11	TRBV2	few	.	TRBJ2-7	TGTGCCAGCGGCTTGATGGACGAGCAGTACTTC	CASGLMDEQYF
17	TRBV28	.	.	TRBJ2-3	TGTGCCAGCAGTTTATACCCTGGCAGCCTAGACCAGGATACGCAGTATTTT	CASSLYPGSLDQDTQYF
13	TRBV7-9	.	.	TRBJ1-2	TGTGCCAGCAGCTTAGCCGCGGGGGATGGCTACACCTTC	CASSLAAGDGYTF
14	TRBV29-1	.	TRBD1	TRBJ2-2	TGCAGCGTTTCCGGGACAGGGCGGACCGGGGAGCTGTTTTTT	CSVSGTGRTGELFF
17	TRBV5-1	.	TRBD2	TRBJ2-5	TGCGCCAGCAGCGTATTTCCTAGCGACCAAGCGGGGGAGACCCAGTACTTC	CASSVFPSDQAGETQYF
15	TRBV20-1	.	TRBD2	TRBJ2-1	TGCAGTGCTAGAGATTGGCTAGCGGACTACAATGAGCAGTTCTTC	CSARDWLADYNEQFF
23	TRBV11-1	.	TRBD1	TRBJ1-1	TGTGCCAGCAGCCCAACGCCGGTTCCTCGGACCCCACAGGGGGATGGTTTGAACACTGAAGCTTTCTTT	CASSPTPVPRTPQGDGLNTEAFF
12	TRBV20-1	.	.	TRBJ2-7	TGCAGTGCTAGTGATGTGGGGGACGAGCAGTACTTC	CSASDVGDEQYF
15	TRBV6-5	many	.	TRBJ1-3	TGTGCCAGCAGAAGGGACGGATACTCTGGAAACACCATATATTTT	CASRRDGYSGNTIYF
20	TRBV7-3	.	TRBD2	TRBJ2-1	TGTGCCAGCAGTTACTACGGGACTAGCGGGGGATGGAGCCCCTACAATGAGCAGTTCTTC	CASSYYGTSGGWSPYNEQFF
14	TRBV28	.	TRBD1	TRBJ2-7	TGTGCCAGCAGTTGGGGACAGGAAGTCTACGAGCAGTACTTC	CASSWGQEVYEQYF
15	TRBV11-2	.	.	TRBJ2-5	TGTGCCAGCAGCTTAGAGGGCGGGTTTCTGGAGACCCAGTACTTC	CASSLEGGFLETQYF
15	TRBV5-1	.	TRBD1	TRBJ1-2	TGCGCCAGCAGCTGGGAACCGGGACAGGGGGGAGGCTACACCTTC	CASSWEPGQGGGYTF